This TCR beta chain was found in a study of CD8+ T cells in alopecia areata. Study at large: Treatment of the treated patients consisted of oral tofacitinib, 5 to 10 mg twice daily.

RNA was isolated and reverse transcribed to cDNA, the sequencing template. Using immunoSEQ multiplex PCR, the repertoire was profiled, and TCRdb retains in-frame clones only, with some absent. The repertoire consists of roughly 5,900 clones, with 63% occurring once and the leading ten covering 8.5% to 10%. Treatment reported: oral pan-JAK inhibitor, 5-10 mg twice daily. Both peripheral blood and punch biopsies of lesional scalp skin were obtained from patients who had alopecia areata. Germline lookup yields CDR1 MNHNS and CDR2 SASEGT. V trimming: 2 bases; J trimming: 5 bases; junction bases outside the gene matches: 4. There are 14 residues in the CDR3.

The sequencing used skin, collected at approximately week 31, from a patient treated with tofacitinib. This TCR was recovered from a human donor with alopecia areata. V usage is TRBV6-1 and J usage is TRBJ2-5; 8 bases map to TRBD2. The CDR3: CASSELGGGETQYF. CDR3 DNA: TGTGCCAGCAGTGAACTTGGCGGGGGGGAGACCCAGTACTTC.